Following are 24 T cell receptor beta chains from one sample sequenced in a study of T cell changes during pregnancy in multiple sclerosis. The protocol was immunoSEQ multiplex PCR, while the TCRdb copy is restricted to in-frame clones and leaves out a portion. The sample includes under 150,000 clones, roughly 95% seen only once; the top ten take less than 0.55%. Material: peripheral blood, obtained after pregnancy. The receptor set was obtained from a female donor with multiple sclerosis, enrolled in a pregnancy study.

This clone was picked up one time. The rearrangement links TRBV27 to TRBJ2-7; D is possibly TRBD1 (5 bases). The CDR3 is made up of 17 amino acids. Trimming removed 5 bases at V and 3 bases at J, with 23 bases between. CDR1 MNHEY and CDR2 SMNVEV come from the germline V gene (reference sequence). Here the CDR3 reads CASSPLPQDNPYYEQYF. CDR3 sequence (DNA): TGTGCCAGCAGTCCCCTCCCGCAGGACAACCCCTACTACGAGCAGTACTTC.

On this clone itself: Other DNA sequences from this sample encode an identical CDR3 as well. The J gene is TRBJ2-3, the V gene TRBV28, with 9 bases matching TRBD2. Looked up from germline, CDR1 is MDHEN and CDR2 is SYDVKM. CDR3 length equals 15 residues. Trimming took 6 bases from V and 1 from J; bases not matched to a gene: 5. As DNA, the CDR3 is TGTGCCAGCAGCCTTAGCGGGAGCGGCACAGATACGCAGTATTTT. This encodes CASSLSGSGTDTQYF.

In nucleotides, the CDR3 is TGTGCCAGCAGTAAAGGACTAGCGGGAGGACTTAGCACAGATACGCAGTATTTT. Translation: CASSKGLAGGLSTDTQYF. V gene TRBV2 combines with J gene TRBJ2-3; 14 nucleotides match TRBD2. The germline V gene encodes CDR1 SNHLY and CDR2 FYNNEI. Losses at the gene ends were 5 bases for V and 0 bases for J; bases not matched to a gene: 7. The CDR3 has 18 residues.

The chain is built from TRBV9 and TRBJ2-7; D unresolved. Germline V gene lookup returns CDR1 SGDLS and CDR2 YYNGEE. V lost 7 bases, J lost 2 bases, and 13 bases lay in between. The CDR3 extends over 13 amino acids. The CDR3 loop reads CASSLGGTYEQYF. The CDR3 region has the DNA TGTGCCAGCTCGCTAGGCGGTACCTACGAGCAGTACTTC.

The chain carries TRBV7-8 and TRBJ2-5; 9 nucleotides align to TRBD1. The CDR3 is 14 amino acids. From germline, CDR1 is SGHVS and CDR2 FQNEAQ. Trimming cost V 6 bases and J 3 bases; bases outside gene matches: 5. In nucleotides, the CDR3 is TGTGCCAGCAGACAAAGGACAGGGGAAGAGACCCAGTACTTC. As protein: CASRQRTGEETQYF.

The chain recombines TRBV4-2 with TRBJ2-5; D remains ambiguous. Between the trimmed V and J ends, which lost 2 bases and 2 bases, there was a span of 9 bases. Germline assignment: CDR1 LGHNA and CDR2 YNFKEQ. The CDR3 contains 14 residues. Here the CDR3 DNA reads TGTGCCAGCAGCCAACCTACTCCTCAAGAGACCCAGTACTTC. This gives the protein CASSQPTPQETQYF.

The chain employs TRBV18 and TRBJ1-1; 8 bases are a match to TRBD1. The CDR3 contains 15 residues. Germline V gene lookup returns CDR1 KGHSH and CDR2 LQKENI. Losses at the gene ends were 0 bases for V and 7 bases for J; bases not matched to a gene: 7. The CDR3 DNA reads TGTGCCAGCTCACCACCGAAAGGGACAGGCTTTGAAGCTTTCTTT. Residues: CASSPPKGTGFEAFF.

V and J are TRBV28 and TRBJ2-1; 8 nucleotides agree with TRBD2. The CDR3 runs to 13 residues. The germline gives CDR1 MDHEN, CDR2 SYDVKM. Trimming removed 6 bases from V and 3 bases from J; junction bases left unmatched: 1. The CDR3 coding sequence is TGTGCCAGCAGCCTAGCGGGCTACAATGAGCAGTTCTTC. The encoded protein is CASSLAGYNEQFF. Together with reference TRBV28 and TRBJ2-1, the CDR3 gives the full variable domain: DVKVTQSSRYLVKRTGEKVFLECVQDMDHENMFWYRQDPGLGLRLIYFSYDVKMKEKGDIPEGYSVSREKKERFSLILESASTNQTSMYLCASSLAGYNEQFFGPGTRLTVL.

The chain is built from TRBV2 and TRBJ1-1, with 10 bases identical to TRBD1. CDR1 and CDR2 from the germline V gene are SNHLY and FYNNEI. Trimming cost V 6 bases and J 4 bases; bases outside gene matches: 5. CDR3 length equals 14 residues. CDR3 residues: CASREDRGGTEAFF. The DNA for the CDR3 is TGTGCCAGCAGGGAGGACAGGGGGGGCACTGAAGCTTTCTTT.

The V gene is TRBV5-4, the J gene TRBJ1-2; a weak D match, TRBD1 (5 bases). The V end lost 3 bases, the J end lost 2 bases, and 17 bases lay between the germline ends. Germline CDR1 is SGHNT and CDR2 is YYREEE (reference sequence). CDR3 size: 16 residues. The CDR3 DNA sequence: TGTGCCAGCAGCTCGGAGCCGGGGGGTTGGAACTATGGCTACACCTTC. Its translation: CASSSEPGGWNYGYTF.

The chain joins TRBV30 to TRBJ1-4; no firm D call. The V end lost 1 base, the J end lost 0 bases, and 18 bases lay between the germline ends. Germline lookup yields CDR1 GTSNPN and CDR2 SVGIG (reference sequence). This CDR3 spans 18 amino acids. In nucleotides, the CDR3 is TGTGCCTGGAGTGCAACCGGCTATCCCGGGGCAACTAATGAAAAACTGTTTTTT. Protein product: CAWSATGYPGATNEKLFF. Variable domain in full (rest from reference TRBV30 and TRBJ1-4): SQTIHQWPATLVQPVGSPLSLECTVEGTSNPNLYWYRQAAGRGLQLLFYSVGIGQISSEVPQNLSASRPQDRQFILSSKKLLLSDSGFYLCAWSATGYPGATNEKLFFGSGTQLSVL.

This clone was seen a handful of times. J is TRBJ1-5 and V is TRBV19; D perhaps matches TRBD1 (5 bases). V lost 3 bases and J 4 bases, leaving 10 bases between the germline ends. This CDR3 is built from 14 residues. Germline values: CDR1 LNHDA, CDR2 SQIVND (reference sequence). CDR3 loop: CASSIQGVNQPQHF. CDR3 bases: TGTGCCAGTAGTATCCAGGGTGTTAATCAGCCCCAGCATTTT.

The V and J genes are TRBV10-3 and TRBJ2-2; D unresolved. V lost 5 bases and J lost 1, with 5 bases in between. CDR1 is ENHRY and CDR2 is SYGVKD in the germline V gene. CDR3 size: 13 residues. The DNA of the CDR3 is TGTGCCATCAGTAACAGGAACACCGGGGAGCTGTTTTTT. Translation gives CAISNRNTGELFF.

The chain employs TRBV5-4 and TRBJ2-7; a weak D match, TRBD2 (6 bases). Germline lookup yields CDR1 SGHNT and CDR2 YYREEE (reference sequence). The CDR3 has 14 amino acids. V was clipped by 3 bases and J by 6 bases, with 16 bases between them. The CDR3 DNA reads as TGTGCCAGCAGCTACCGGGACTCCCCCTTCGAGCAGTACTTC. Its protein product is CASSYRDSPFEQYF.

The chain links TRBV11-3 to TRBJ2-7, with a tentative D call TRBD1 (6 bases). CDR1 and CDR2 (germline): SGHNT, YENEEA. V lost 1 base, J lost 6 bases, and 10 bases lay in between. The CDR3 totals 13 residues. CDR3 amino acids: CASSLGTGTEQYF. CDR3 bases: TGTGCCAGCAGCTTAGGAACAGGGACCGAGCAGTACTTC.

The V and J genes are TRBV20-1 and TRBJ2-5; D is uncertain. This CDR3 has 11 residues. Germline V gene lookup returns CDR1 DFQATT and CDR2 SNEGSKA (reference sequence). Deletions cut 0 bases from V and 9 bases from J, with 8 bases between. The CDR3 sequence: CSARDRRSQYF. DNA for the CDR3: TGCAGTGCTAGAGATCGGCGGTCCCAGTACTTC.

The rearrangement links TRBV4-1 to TRBJ1-5; 7 bases fit TRBD1. Germline lookup yields CDR1 MGHRA and CDR2 YSYEKL. With 11 bases clipped from V and 7 bases from J, the junction kept 14 bases outside the gene matches. This CDR3 has 14 residues. CDR3 in amino acids: CAGGGMEGGQPQHF. The CDR3 DNA sequence: TGCGCCGGAGGGGGCATGGAAGGCGGACAGCCCCAGCATTTT.

This clone was observed a single time. The genes are TRBV7-2 and TRBJ2-5, with 7 bases lining up with TRBD2. The CDR3 loop spans 16 amino acids. The germline gives CDR1 SGHTA, CDR2 FQGNSA. V gave up 4 bases and J gave up 4 bases; unmatched junction bases: 12. The CDR3 spells CASSSSFGLVGETQYF. The CDR3 DNA reads TGTGCCAGCAGCTCCAGTTTCGGACTAGTGGGAGAGACCCAGTACTTC.

This rearrangement joins TRBV18 to TRBJ2-3; D may be TRBD2 (5 bases). The length of the CDR3 is 18 residues. Germline V gene sequence: CDR1 KGHSH, CDR2 LQKENI. Between the trimmed V and J ends, which lost 0 bases and 2 bases, there was a span of 18 bases. This chain's CDR3 is CASSPPIGTGEITDTQYF. CDR3 DNA: TGTGCCAGCTCACCACCGATTGGAACCGGGGAGATCACAGATACGCAGTATTTT.

The chain recombines TRBV28 with TRBJ1-5, with 8 positions matching TRBD1. Germline V lookup: CDR1 MDHEN, CDR2 SYDVKM. The CDR3 has 16 residues. The ends lost 3 bases at V and 2 bases at J; junction bases unmatched: 6. DNA of the CDR3: TGTGCCAGCAGTTTCGCAGGGGGCGCTGGCAATCAGCCCCAGCATTTT. It encodes CASSFAGGAGNQPQHF.

In its sample, this clone was seen once. The V and J genes are TRBV15 and TRBJ2-3; TRBD1 aligns across 7 bases. Germline CDR1 LNHNV, CDR2 YYDKDF (reference sequence). The CDR3 has 14 amino acids. V shed 6 bases, J shed 0 bases, and the junction held 3 bases outside the gene matches. CDR3 in DNA: TGTGCCACCAGAGAGGGGGCCAGCACAGATACGCAGTATTTT. It yields the protein CATREGASTDTQYF. The entire variable domain, with the rest obtained from reference TRBV15 and TRBJ2-3, is as follows: DAMVIQNPRYQVTQFGKPVTLSCSQTLNHNVMYWYQQKSSQAPKLLFHYYDKDFNNEADTPDNFQSRRPNTSFCFLDIRSPGLGDTAMYLCATREGASTDTQYFGPGTRLTVL.

The sample holds one count of this clone. The chain is built from TRBV5-8 and TRBJ2-7; a possible D gene is TRBD2 (5 bases). The CDR3 length is 13 residues. Germline CDR1 and CDR2: SGHTS and YDEGEE. V lost 5 bases and J lost 3, with 12 bases in between. CDR3 sequence (DNA): TGTGCCAGCAGGCTAAGAGGGTTCTACGAGCAGTACTTC. Protein product: CASRLRGFYEQYF. The complete variable domain, with remaining parts taken from reference TRBV5-8 and TRBJ2-7, reads EAGVTQSPTHLIKTRGQQATLRCSPISGHTSVYWYQQALGLGLQFLLWYDEGEERNRGNFPPRFSGRQFPNYSSELNVNALELEDSALYLCASRLRGFYEQYFGPGTRLTVT.

The rearrangement joins TRBV5-1 to TRBJ2-7; the D is unclear. Trimming left V 2 bases short and J 3 bases short, with 9 bases between. The CDR3 has 13 residues. Germline values: CDR1 SGHRS, CDR2 YFSETQ. The CDR3 bases are TGCGCCAGCAGCTTTAACATAAACTACGAGCAGTACTTC. Protein sequence: CASSFNINYEQYF.

The chain employs TRBV27 and TRBJ2-7, with 8 positions matching TRBD2. This CDR3 contains 17 residues. The V segment lost 2 bases and the J segment 3 bases; nucleotides outside the gene matches: 12. CDR1 MNHEY and CDR2 SMNVEV come from the germline V gene (reference sequence). The DNA for the CDR3 is TGTGCCAGCAGTTTAGTATGGCCCTGGCGGGAGGACTACGAGCAGTACTTC. Translation: CASSLVWPWREDYEQYF.